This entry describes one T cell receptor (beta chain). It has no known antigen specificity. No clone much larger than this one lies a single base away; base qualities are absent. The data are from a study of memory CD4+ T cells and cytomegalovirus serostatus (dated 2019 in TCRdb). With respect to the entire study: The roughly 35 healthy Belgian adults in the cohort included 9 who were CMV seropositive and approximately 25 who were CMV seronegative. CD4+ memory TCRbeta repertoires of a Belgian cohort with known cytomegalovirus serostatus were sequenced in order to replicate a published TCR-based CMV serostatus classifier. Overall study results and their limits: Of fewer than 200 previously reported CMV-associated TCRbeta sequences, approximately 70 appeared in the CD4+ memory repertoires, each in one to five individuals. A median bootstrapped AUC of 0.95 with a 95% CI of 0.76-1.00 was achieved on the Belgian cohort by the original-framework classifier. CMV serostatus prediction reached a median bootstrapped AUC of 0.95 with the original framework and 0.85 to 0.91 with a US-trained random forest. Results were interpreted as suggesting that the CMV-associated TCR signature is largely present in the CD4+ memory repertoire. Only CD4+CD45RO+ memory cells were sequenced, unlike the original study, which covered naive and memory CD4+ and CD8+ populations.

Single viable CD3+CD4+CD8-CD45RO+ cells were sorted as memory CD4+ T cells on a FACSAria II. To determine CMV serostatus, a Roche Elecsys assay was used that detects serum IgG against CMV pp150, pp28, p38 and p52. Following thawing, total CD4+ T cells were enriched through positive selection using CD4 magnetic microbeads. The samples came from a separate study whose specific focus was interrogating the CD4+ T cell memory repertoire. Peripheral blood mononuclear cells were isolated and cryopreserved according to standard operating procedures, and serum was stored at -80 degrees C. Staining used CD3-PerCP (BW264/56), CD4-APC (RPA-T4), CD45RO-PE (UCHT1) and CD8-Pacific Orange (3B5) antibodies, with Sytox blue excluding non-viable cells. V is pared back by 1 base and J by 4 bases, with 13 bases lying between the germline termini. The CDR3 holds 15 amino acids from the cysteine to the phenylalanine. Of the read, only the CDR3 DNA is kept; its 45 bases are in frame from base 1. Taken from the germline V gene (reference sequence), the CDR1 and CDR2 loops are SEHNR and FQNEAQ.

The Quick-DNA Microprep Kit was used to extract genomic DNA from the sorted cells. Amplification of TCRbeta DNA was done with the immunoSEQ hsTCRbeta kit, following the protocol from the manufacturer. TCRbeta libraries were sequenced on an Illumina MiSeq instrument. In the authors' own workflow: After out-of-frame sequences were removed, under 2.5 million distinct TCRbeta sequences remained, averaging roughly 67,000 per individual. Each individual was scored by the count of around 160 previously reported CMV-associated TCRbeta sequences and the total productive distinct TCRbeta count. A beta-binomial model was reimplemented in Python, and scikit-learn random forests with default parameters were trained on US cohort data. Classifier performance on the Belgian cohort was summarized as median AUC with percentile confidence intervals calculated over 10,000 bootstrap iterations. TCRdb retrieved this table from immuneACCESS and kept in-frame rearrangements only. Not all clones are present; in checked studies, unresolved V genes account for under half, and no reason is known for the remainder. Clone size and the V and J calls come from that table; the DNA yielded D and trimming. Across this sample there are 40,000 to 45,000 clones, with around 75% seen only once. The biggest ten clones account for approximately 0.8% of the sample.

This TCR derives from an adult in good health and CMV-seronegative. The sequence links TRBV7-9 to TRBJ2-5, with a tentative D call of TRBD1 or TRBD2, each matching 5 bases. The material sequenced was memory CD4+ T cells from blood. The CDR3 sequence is CASSLGQRERETQYF. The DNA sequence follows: TGTGCCAGCAGCTTAGGACAGAGGGAGAGAGAGACCCAGTACTTC. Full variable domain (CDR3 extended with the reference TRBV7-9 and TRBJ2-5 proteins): DTGVSQNPRHKITKRGQNVTFRCDPISEHNRLYWYRQTLGQGPEFLTYFQNEAQLEKSRLLSDRFSAERPKGSFSTLEIQRTEQGDSAMYLCASSLGQRERETQYFGPGTRLLVL.